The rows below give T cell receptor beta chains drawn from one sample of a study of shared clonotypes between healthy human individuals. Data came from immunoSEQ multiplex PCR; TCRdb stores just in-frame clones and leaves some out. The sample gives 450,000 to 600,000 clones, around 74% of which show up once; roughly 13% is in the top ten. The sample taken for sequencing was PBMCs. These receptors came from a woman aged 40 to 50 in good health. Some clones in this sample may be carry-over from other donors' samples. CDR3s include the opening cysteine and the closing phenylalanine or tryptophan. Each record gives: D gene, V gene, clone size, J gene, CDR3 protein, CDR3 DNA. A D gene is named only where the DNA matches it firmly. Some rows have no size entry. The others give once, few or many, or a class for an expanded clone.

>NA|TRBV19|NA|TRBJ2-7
CANTRTRGRSYEQYF
TGTGCCAACACCCGGACCCGGGGACGCTCCTACGAGCAGTACTTC
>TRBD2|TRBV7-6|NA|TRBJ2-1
CASSLARGTSGRSNNEQFF
TGTGCCAGCAGCTTAGCTCGGGGAACTAGCGGGAGGTCGAACAATGAGCAGTTCTTC
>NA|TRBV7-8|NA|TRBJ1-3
CASSRYQDHGTSLANTIYF
TGTGCCAGCAGTCGCTACCAGGACCATGGCACCTCTCTGGCAAACACCATATATTTT
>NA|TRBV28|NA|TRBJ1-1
CASSLPYDMNTEAFF
TGTGCCAGCAGTTTGCCTTACGATATGAACACTGAAGCTTTCTTT
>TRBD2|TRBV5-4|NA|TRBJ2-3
CASSLGLAGEADTQYF
TGTGCCAGCAGCTTGGGGCTAGCGGGAGAGGCAGATACGCAGTATTTT
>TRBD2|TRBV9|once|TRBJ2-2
CASSVAKTSGSPPGELFF
TGTGCCAGCAGCGTAGCTAAGACTAGCGGGTCCCCCCCCGGGGAGCTGTTTTTT
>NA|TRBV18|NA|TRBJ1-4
CASSPPKGANEKLFF
TGTGCCAGCTCACCACCTAAGGGAGCTAATGAAAAACTGTTTTTT
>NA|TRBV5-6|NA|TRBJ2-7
CASSLQGFPYEQYF
TGTGCCAGCAGCCTACAGGGATTCCCCTACGAGCAGTACTTC
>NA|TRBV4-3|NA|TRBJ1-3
CASSQGHGGGGYTIYF
TGCGCCAGCAGCCAAGGTCATGGAGGGGGAGGTTACACCATATATTTT
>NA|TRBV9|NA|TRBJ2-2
CASSGPRAEPNTGELFF
TGTGCCAGCAGCGGCCCCCGGGCGGAACCTAACACCGGGGAGCTGTTTTTT
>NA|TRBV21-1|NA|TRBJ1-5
CASSKKGGVNSNQPQHF
TGTGCCAGCAGCAAAAAGGGAGGCGTTAATAGCAATCAGCCCCAGCATTTT
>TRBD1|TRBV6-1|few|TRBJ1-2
CATKLGTGVNYGYTF
TGTGCCACCAAATTGGGGACAGGGGTTAACTATGGCTACACCTTC
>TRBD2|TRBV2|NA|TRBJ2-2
CASSEGLAGTFTGELFF
TGTGCCAGCAGTGAAGGACTAGCGGGGACATTCACCGGGGAGCTGTTTTTT
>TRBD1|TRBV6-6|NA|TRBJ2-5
CATATGGGGTQYF
TGTGCCACCGCGACAGGGGGCGGAGGGACCCAGTACTTC
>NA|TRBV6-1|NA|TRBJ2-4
CASSERVTARVVAYF
TGTGCCAGCAGTGAAAGGGTGACGGCCCGAGTAGTAGCGTACTTC
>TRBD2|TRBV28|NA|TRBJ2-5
CATAGQGSGWTSGRWETQYF
TGTGCCACCGCGGGACAGGGGTCCGGGTGGACTAGCGGGAGGTGGGAGACCCAGTACTTC
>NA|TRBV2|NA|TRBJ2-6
CASSGSGGRTNVLTF
TGTGCCAGCAGTGGATCTGGGGGTAGGACCAACGTCCTGACTTTC
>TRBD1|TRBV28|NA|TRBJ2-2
CASSFGQGYTGELFF
TGTGCCAGCAGTTTCGGACAGGGGTACACCGGGGAGCTGTTTTTT
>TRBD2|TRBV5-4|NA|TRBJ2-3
CASSEQSGRTDTQYF
TGTGCCAGCAGTGAGCAGAGCGGGAGAACAGATACGCAGTATTTT
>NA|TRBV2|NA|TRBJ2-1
CASSEGAGRFTFF
TGTGCCAGCAGTGAGGGAGCGGGTCGATTCACGTTCTTC
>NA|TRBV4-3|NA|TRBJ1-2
CASSQDRGRDGYTF
TGCGCCAGCAGCCAAGATCGGGGGCGTGATGGCTACACCTTC
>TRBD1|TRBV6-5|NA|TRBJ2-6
CASSLTGSGANVLTF
TGTGCCAGCAGTTTGACAGGGTCTGGGGCCAACGTCCTGACTTTC
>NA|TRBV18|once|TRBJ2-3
CASSPLGSTDTQYF
TGTGCCAGCTCACCACTCGGTAGCACAGATACGCAGTATTTT
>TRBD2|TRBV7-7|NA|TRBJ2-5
CASSLGLGKTQYF
TGTGCCAGCAGCCTGGGACTAGGGAAGACCCAGTACTTC
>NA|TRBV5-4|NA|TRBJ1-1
CASQRRREVGTEAFF
TGTGCCAGCCAGCGCAGGCGGGAAGTCGGCACTGAAGCTTTCTTT
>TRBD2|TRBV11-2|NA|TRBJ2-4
CASSFGGVGNIQYF
TGTGCCAGCAGCTTTGGGGGGGTAGGAAACATTCAGTACTTC
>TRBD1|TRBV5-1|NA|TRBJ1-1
CASSWGTGTMNTEAFF
TGCGCCAGCAGCTGGGGGACAGGGACTATGAACACTGAAGCTTTCTTT
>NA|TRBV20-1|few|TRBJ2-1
CSARGYNEQFF
TGCAGTGCTAGGGGATACAATGAGCAGTTCTTC
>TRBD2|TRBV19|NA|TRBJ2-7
CATQDGAGGSYEQYF
TGTGCCACCCAAGATGGGGCGGGAGGGTCCTACGAGCAGTACTTC
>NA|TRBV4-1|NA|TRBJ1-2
CASSQEAGFGYTF
TGCGCCAGCAGCCAAGAGGCGGGGTTTGGCTACACCTTC
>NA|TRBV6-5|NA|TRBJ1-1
CASSYLGQGIVEAFF
TGTGCCAGCAGTTACCTCGGGCAGGGGATAGTTGAAGCTTTCTTT
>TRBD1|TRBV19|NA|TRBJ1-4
CASSPDRDEKLFF
TGTGCCAGTAGTCCGGACAGGGATGAAAAACTGTTTTTT
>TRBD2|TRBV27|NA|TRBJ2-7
CASSFASGRVYEQYF
TGTGCCAGCAGTTTCGCTAGCGGGAGAGTCTACGAGCAGTACTTC
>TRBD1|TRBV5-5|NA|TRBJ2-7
CASSMGQGYEQYF
TGTGCCAGCAGCATGGGACAGGGCTACGAGCAGTACTTC
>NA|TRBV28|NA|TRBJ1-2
CASQTPNYGYTF
TGTGCCAGCCAGACTCCTAACTATGGCTACACCTTC
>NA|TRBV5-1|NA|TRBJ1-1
CASSFDPNTEAFF
TGCGCCAGCAGCTTTGATCCGAACACTGAAGCTTTCTTT
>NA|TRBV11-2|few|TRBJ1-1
CASSYTLDTEAFF
TGTGCCAGCAGTTATACTCTGGACACTGAAGCTTTCTTT
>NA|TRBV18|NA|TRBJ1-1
CASSPPNRMNTEAFF
TGTGCCAGCTCACCACCGAACAGAATGAACACTGAAGCTTTCTTT
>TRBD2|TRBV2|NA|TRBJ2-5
CASYRPSGSETQYF
TGTGCCAGCTATCGACCTAGCGGGAGTGAGACCCAGTACTTC
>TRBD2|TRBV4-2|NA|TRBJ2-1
CASSRATSGSGNEQFF
TGTGCCAGCAGCCGAGCGACTAGCGGGAGTGGGAATGAGCAGTTCTTC
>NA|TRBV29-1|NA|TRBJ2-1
CSVGRVNREQFF
TGCAGCGTTGGGCGGGTCAATCGTGAGCAGTTCTTC
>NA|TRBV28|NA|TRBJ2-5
CASSSASAQYF
TGTGCCAGCAGTTCTGCCTCGGCGCAGTACTTC
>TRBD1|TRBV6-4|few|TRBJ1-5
CASRGQGNDQPQHF
TGTGCCAGCAGAGGACAGGGAAATGATCAGCCCCAGCATTTT
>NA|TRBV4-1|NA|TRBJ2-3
CASSQGRGQSGTDTQYF
TGCGCCAGCAGCCAAGGGCGGGGGCAGTCGGGCACAGATACGCAGTATTTT
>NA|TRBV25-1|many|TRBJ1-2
CATSYDNYGYTF
TGTGCCACCTCTTACGACAACTATGGCTACACCTTC
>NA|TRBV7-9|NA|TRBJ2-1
CASSLAGEQFF
TGTGCCAGCAGCTTGGCGGGGGAGCAGTTCTTC
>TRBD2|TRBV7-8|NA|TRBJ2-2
CASSLLAGRTGELFF
TGTGCCAGCAGCTTACTAGCGGGAAGGACCGGGGAGCTGTTTTTT
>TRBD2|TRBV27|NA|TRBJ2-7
CASSLSLSGSFYEQYF
TGTGCCAGCAGTTTAAGTCTCAGCGGGAGTTTCTACGAGCAGTACTTC
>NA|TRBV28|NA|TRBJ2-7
CAGRARGRMYEQYF
TGTGCCGGCAGGGCTCGCGGACGGATGTACGAGCAGTACTTC
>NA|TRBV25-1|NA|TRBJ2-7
CASSGQGRYEQYF
TGTGCCAGCAGTGGTCAGGGGAGATACGAGCAGTACTTC
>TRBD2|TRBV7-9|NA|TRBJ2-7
CASSLAVAGIYEQYF
TGTGCCAGCAGCTTAGCCGTAGCGGGGATCTACGAGCAGTACTTC
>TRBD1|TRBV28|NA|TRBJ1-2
CASSRGTVTNYGYTF
TGTGCCAGCAGCCGGGGGACAGTAACTAACTATGGCTACACCTTC
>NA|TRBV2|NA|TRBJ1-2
CASSRTAASNYGYTF
TGTGCCAGCAGCCGGACAGCTGCGAGTAACTATGGCTACACCTTC
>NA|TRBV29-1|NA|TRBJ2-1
CSVELGRGYNEQFF
TGCAGCGTTGAGTTAGGGAGGGGGTACAATGAGCAGTTCTTC
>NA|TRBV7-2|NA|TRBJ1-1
CASSPQGGNTEAFF
TGTGCCAGCAGTCCACAGGGCGGGAACACTGAAGCTTTCTTT